These 14 T cell receptor beta chains share one sample of origin, sequenced in a study of identical twins. TCRdb ran MiXCR on the 5' RACE reads and lists one entry per CDR3 protein. The sample has some 330,000 distinct CDR3 sequences, 7% to 9.5% seen once; the top ten hold 8% to 9.5%. Material for sequencing was naive T cells sorted from blood. The receptors shown here come from a woman in her fifties or sixties in good health.

The sample holds a few counts of this clonotype. This chain connects TRBV10-3 to TRBJ2-5, with TRBD2 as a possible D gene (6 bases). Germline assignment: CDR1 ENHRY and CDR2 SYGVKD. Deletions cut 10 bases from V and 0 bases from J, with 9 bases between. CDR3 length equals 12 residues. The CDR3 loop reads CATRDYQETQYF. Here the CDR3 DNA reads TGTGCCACTAGGGACTACCAAGAGACCCAGTACTTC.

This clonotype has ten or more counts. The rearrangement joins TRBV5-1 to TRBJ2-5; TRBD2 matches at 7 bases. V lost 0 bases, J lost 2 bases, and 4 bases stayed unmatched. This CDR3 is built from 15 residues. Germline CDR1 reads SGHRS; CDR2 reads YFSETQ. The CDR3 sequence is CASSLVPSGQETQYF. The CDR3 bases are TGCGCCAGCAGCTTGGTTCCTAGCGGACAAGAGACCCAGTACTTC.

The sample holds many counts of this clonotype. The rearrangement links TRBV12-3 or TRBV12-4 to TRBJ1-2; D not resolved. V was cut by 5 bases and J by 8 bases, with 12 bases left in between. CDR3 size: 12 residues. For the CDR3, the DNA is TGTGCCAGCAGTACTGGAGAGCGGGGCTACACCTTC. This encodes CASSTGERGYTF.

The sample holds many counts of this clonotype. J is TRBJ1-6 and V is TRBV10-3; no clear D gene. This CDR3 contains 14 residues. Germline V gives CDR1 ENHRY, CDR2 SYGVKD. V was cut by 6 bases and J by 7 bases, with 13 bases left in between. This CDR3 reads CAISALPSNSPLHF. The CDR3 bases are TGTGCCATCAGCGCCCTCCCGTCAAATTCACCCCTCCACTTT.

This clonotype was found a few times. The rearrangement links TRBV5-1 to TRBJ1-1; D unresolved. In germline, CDR1 is SGHRS, CDR2 YFSETQ. There are 15 residues in the CDR3. V was clipped by 0 bases and J by 1 base, with 10 bases between them. The CDR3 DNA sequence: TGCGCCAGCAGCTTGGTACCCACGGGGAACACTGAAGCTTTCTTT. Amino acid sequence: CASSLVPTGNTEAFF.

The rearrangement links TRBV3-1 to TRBJ1-1; no reliable D call. This CDR3 spans 14 amino acids. The V and J ends lost 1 base and 1 base respectively, with 7 bases between them. Germline V CDR1 and CDR2: LGHDT, YNNKEL (reference sequence). CDR3 DNA sequence: TGTGCCAGCAGCCAAGTGGGAGAGAACACTGAAGCTTTCTTT. Amino acids: CASSQVGENTEAFF.

This rearrangement joins TRBV29-1 to TRBJ2-7, with 9 bases aligning to TRBD1. J lost 3 bases, V lost 4 bases, and 4 bases had no gene match. The CDR3 sequence is 13 residues long. CDR1 and CDR2 (germline): SQVTM, ANQGSEA. The CDR3 is CSVGRQGDYEQYF. In DNA form, the CDR3 reads TGCAGCGTTGGGCGACAGGGGGACTACGAGCAGTACTTC.

This clonotype showed up just a few times. The chain combines TRBV5-1 with TRBJ2-3; TRBD1 aligns across 9 bases. CDR1 and CDR2 (germline): SGHRS, YFSETQ. The V gene end was trimmed by 4 bases and the J gene end by 2 bases; junction bases not matched to a gene: 5. The CDR3 has 15 amino acids. CDR3 residues: CASSPGTGTTDTQYF. CDR3 coding DNA: TGCGCCAGCAGCCCCGGGACAGGGACCACAGATACGCAGTATTTT.

This clonotype was counted at least ten times. The chain has TRBV7-2 and TRBJ1-4; D unresolved. Trimming took off 3 bases at V and 7 bases at J, with 6 bases between the two ends. This CDR3 region has 12 residues. Germline V CDR1 and CDR2: SGHTA, FQGNSA. CDR3 DNA: TGTGCCAGCAGCTTTATAGGTGAAAAACTGTTTTTT. This sequence encodes CASSFIGEKLFF.

The CDR3 sequence is CSVTPRETADTQYF. CDR3 sequence (DNA): TGCAGCGTTACACCAAGGGAAACCGCAGATACGCAGTATTTT. The chain has TRBV29-1 and TRBJ2-3; D uncertain. Trimming removed 5 bases from V and 4 bases from J, with 16 bases in between. This CDR3 spans 14 amino acids. CDR1 SQVTM and CDR2 ANQGSEA come from the germline V gene.

This clonotype was detected many times. The chain recombines TRBV24-1 with TRBJ2-5; no reliable D call. The V end lost 6 bases, the J end lost 5 bases, and 6 bases lay between the germline ends. This CDR3 contains 11 residues. Germline values: CDR1 KGHDR, CDR2 SFDVKD. The chain's CDR3 is CATSQRETQYF. CDR3 bases: TGTGCCACCAGTCAAAGGGAGACCCAGTACTTC.

The table lists this clonotype with many counts. The J gene is TRBJ1-2, the V gene TRBV5-1; 7 nucleotides match TRBD1. The CDR3 loop spans 13 amino acids. The junction had 3 bases not matched to a gene; V was cut back by 0 bases and J by 7 bases. The germline CDR1 and CDR2 sequences are SGHRS and YFSETQ. CDR3 protein: CASSLGDSRGYTF. The CDR3, as DNA: TGCGCCAGCAGCTTGGGGGACAGTCGTGGCTACACCTTC.

This clonotype was picked up a small number of times. The rearrangement links TRBV5-5 to TRBJ2-4, with 7 bases fitting TRBD1. CDR3 size: 18 residues. V shed 4 bases and J 0 bases; nucleotides not matched to a gene: 13. CDR1 and CDR2 from the germline V gene are SGHKS and YYEKEE (reference sequence). CDR3 DNA: TGTGCCAGCAGCCACCGGGACAGCGGTACCCTAGCCAAAAACATTCAGTACTTC. Its protein is CASSHRDSGTLAKNIQYF.

In this sample, this clonotype turned up many times. The chain uses TRBV4-1 and TRBJ2-5, with TRBD1 matching over 7 bases. CDR3 size: 15 residues. With V trimmed by 1 base and J by 4 bases, 6 bases remained unmatched. Germline V gene lookup returns CDR1 MGHRA and CDR2 YSYEKL. The CDR3 DNA reads as TGCGCCAGCAGCCAAGTCAGAGGGGGCACAGAGACCCAGTACTTC. It yields the protein CASSQVRGGTETQYF.